This T cell receptor (beta chain) was identified during a study of blood T cell repertoires in COVID-19. In the study overall: Whether acute or convalescent, the COVID-19 samples came from the United States, Italy and Spain. Nucleic acid was either cDNA or gDNA, and it came from T cells, B-cell-depleted T cells, or PBMCs.

CDR3 length: 14 amino acids. Germline V gene sequence: CDR1 MNHEY, CDR2 SVGAGI. The V end was cut by 7 bases, the J end by 2 bases, with 14 bases between. Original analysis: How many nucleated cells were present was estimated from reference gene primer amplification. The data were produced by immunoSEQ multiplex PCR, yet TCRdb's version contains in-frame clones alone and is incomplete. For V, J and clone size, that table is used; D and trimming come from the DNA. The sample contains approximately 260,000 clones, 89% of which appear only once. The sample consisted of peripheral blood. The source of this sequence is a man in his fifties or sixties with acute or convalescent COVID-19. V gene TRBV6-5 combines with J gene TRBJ2-5; possibly TRBD2 for D (6 bases). CDR3: CASTIGGNQETQYF. The CDR3 nucleotides are TGTGCCAGCACGATAGGCGGGAATCAAGAGACCCAGTACTTC.